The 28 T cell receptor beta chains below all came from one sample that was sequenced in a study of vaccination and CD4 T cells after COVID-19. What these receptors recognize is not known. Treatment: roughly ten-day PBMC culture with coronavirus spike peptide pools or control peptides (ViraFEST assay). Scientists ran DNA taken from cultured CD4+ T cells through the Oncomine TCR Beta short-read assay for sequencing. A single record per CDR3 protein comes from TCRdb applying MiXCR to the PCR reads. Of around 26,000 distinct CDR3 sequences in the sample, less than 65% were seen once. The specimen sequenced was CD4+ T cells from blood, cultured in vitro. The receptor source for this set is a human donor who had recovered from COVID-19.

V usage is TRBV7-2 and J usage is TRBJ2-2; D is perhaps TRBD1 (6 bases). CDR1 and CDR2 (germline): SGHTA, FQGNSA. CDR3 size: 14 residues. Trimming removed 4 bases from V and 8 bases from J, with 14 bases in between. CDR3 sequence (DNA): TGTGCCAGCAGCTCCCAGGGGTTGGGGGGGGAGCTGTTTTTT. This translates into CASSSQGLGGELFF.

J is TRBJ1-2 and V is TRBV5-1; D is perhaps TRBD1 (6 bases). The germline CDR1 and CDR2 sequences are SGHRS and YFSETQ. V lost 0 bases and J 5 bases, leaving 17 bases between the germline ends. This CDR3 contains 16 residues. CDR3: CASSLEGGEPGYGYTF. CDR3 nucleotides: TGCGCCAGCAGCTTGGAAGGGGGGGAACCCGGATATGGCTACACCTTC.

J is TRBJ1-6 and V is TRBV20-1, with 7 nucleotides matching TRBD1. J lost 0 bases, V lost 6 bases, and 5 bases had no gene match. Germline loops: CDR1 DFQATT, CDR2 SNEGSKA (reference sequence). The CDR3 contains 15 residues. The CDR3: CSAVQGSSYNSPLHF. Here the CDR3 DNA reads TGCAGTGCCGTACAGGGGAGCTCCTATAATTCACCCCTCCACTTT.

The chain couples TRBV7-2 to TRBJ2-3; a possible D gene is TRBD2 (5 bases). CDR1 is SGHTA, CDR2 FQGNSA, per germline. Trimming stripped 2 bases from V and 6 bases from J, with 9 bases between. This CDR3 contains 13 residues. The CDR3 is CASSLIQRDTQYF. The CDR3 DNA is TGTGCCAGCAGCTTAATCCAGCGGGATACGCAGTATTTT.

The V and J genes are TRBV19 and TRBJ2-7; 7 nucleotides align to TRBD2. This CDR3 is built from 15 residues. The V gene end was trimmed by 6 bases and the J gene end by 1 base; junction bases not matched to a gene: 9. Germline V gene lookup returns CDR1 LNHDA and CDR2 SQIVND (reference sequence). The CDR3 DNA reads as TGTGCCAGTAGAAGCCTAGCGGTCTCTTCCTACGAGCAGTACTTC. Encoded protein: CASRSLAVSSYEQYF.

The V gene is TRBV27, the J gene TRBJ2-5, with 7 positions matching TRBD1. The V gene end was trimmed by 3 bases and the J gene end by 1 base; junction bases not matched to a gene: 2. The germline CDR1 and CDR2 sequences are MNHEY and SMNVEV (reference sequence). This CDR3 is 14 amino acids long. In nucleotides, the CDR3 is TGTGCCAGCAGTTTTCAGGGGGTCCAAGAGACCCAGTACTTC. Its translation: CASSFQGVQETQYF.

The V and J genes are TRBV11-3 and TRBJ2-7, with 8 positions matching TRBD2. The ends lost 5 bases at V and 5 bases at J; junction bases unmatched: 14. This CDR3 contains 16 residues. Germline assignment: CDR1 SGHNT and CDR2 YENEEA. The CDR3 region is CASSPNHRTSCHEQYF. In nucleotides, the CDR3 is TGTGCCAGCAGCCCAAACCACCGGACTAGCTGCCACGAGCAGTACTTC.

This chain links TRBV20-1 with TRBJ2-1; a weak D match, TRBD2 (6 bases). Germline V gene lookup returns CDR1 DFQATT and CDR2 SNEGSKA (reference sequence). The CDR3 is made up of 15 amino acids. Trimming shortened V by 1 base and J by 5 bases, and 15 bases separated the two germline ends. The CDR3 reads CSARVSRRVDNEQFF. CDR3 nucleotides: TGCAGTGCTAGAGTGTCGAGGAGGGTTGACAATGAGCAGTTCTTC.

The CDR3 sequence: CASSLGSGSVDTQYF. For the CDR3, the DNA is TGTGCCAGCAGCTTGGGTAGCGGGTCAGTGGATACGCAGTATTTT. The V gene is TRBV11-3, the J gene TRBJ2-3, with 7 bases that match TRBD2. Germline-derived CDR1 and CDR2 are SGHNT and YENEEA. After removal of 3 bases from V and 6 bases from J, the junction contained 9 bases not matched to a gene. The CDR3 extends over 15 amino acids.

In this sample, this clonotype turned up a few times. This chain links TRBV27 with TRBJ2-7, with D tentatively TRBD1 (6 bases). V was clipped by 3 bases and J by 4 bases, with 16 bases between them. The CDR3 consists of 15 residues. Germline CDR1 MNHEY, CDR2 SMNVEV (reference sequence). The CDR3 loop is CASSFRARGWYEQYF. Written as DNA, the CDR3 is TGTGCCAGCAGTTTCCGGGCCAGGGGATGGTACGAGCAGTACTTC.

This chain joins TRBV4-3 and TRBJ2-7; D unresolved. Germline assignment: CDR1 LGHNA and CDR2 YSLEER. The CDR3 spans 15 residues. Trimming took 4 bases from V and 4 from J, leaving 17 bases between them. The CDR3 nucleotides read TGCGCCAGCAGCCCCCAGTCCCGGACCCAATACGAGCAGTACTTC. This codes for CASSPQSRTQYEQYF.

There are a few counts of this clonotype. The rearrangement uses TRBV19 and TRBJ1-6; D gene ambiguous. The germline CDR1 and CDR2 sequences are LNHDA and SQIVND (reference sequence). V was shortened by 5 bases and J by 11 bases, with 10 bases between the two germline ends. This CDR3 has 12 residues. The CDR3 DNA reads TGTGCCAGTAGTTCCCTGGCGACACCCCTCCACTTT. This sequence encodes CASSSLATPLHF. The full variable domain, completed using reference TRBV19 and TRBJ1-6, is DGGITQSPKYLFRKEGQNVTLSCEQNLNHDAMYWYRQDPGQGLRLIYYSQIVNDFQKGDIAEGYSVSREKKESFPLTVTSAQKNPTAFYLCASSSLATPLHFGNGTRLTVT.

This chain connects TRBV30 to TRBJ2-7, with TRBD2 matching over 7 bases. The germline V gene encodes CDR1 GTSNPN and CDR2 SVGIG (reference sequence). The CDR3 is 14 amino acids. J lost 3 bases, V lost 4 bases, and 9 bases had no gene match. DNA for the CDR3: TGTGCCTGGACCAAAATGGCGGGGGACTACGAGCAGTACTTC. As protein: CAWTKMAGDYEQYF.

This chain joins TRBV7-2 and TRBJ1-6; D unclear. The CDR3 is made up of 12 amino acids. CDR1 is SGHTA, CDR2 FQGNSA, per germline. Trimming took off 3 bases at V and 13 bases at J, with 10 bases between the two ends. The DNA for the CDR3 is TGTGCCAGCAGCTTTGAGGCGGGTCCCCTCCACTTT. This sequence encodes CASSFEAGPLHF.

The DNA for the CDR3 is TGTGCCAGCAATGGACAGCTGTACACTGAAGCTTTCTTT. It specifies CASNGQLYTEAFF. The chain joins TRBV6-2 or TRBV6-3 to TRBJ1-1, with TRBD1 as a possible D gene (6 bases). Germline lookup yields CDR1 MNHEY and CDR2 SVGEGT. V gave up 7 bases and J gave up 3 bases, with 12 bases separating them. The CDR3 totals 13 residues.

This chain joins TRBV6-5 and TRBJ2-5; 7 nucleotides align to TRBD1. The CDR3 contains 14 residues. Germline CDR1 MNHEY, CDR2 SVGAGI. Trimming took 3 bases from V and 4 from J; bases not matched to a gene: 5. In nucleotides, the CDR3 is TGTGCCAGCAGTTATGGGACAGCCAGAGAGACCCAGTACTTC. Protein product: CASSYGTARETQYF.

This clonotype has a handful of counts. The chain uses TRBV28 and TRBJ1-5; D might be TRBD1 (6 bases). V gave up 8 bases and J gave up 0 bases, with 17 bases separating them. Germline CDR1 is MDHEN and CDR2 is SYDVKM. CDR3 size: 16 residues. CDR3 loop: CASLSYREGSNQPQHF. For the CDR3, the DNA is TGTGCCAGCCTTTCTTACAGGGAGGGTAGCAATCAGCCCCAGCATTTT.

CDR3 in DNA: TGCAGTGCTAGAGAGAGTGGTGCGACCCCAGCGAACACCGGGGAGCTGTTTTTT. It yields the protein CSARESGATPANTGELFF. The chain carries TRBV20-1 and TRBJ2-2; D unresolved. This CDR3 has 18 residues. Trimming took 0 bases from V and 0 from J, leaving 17 bases between them. In germline, CDR1 is DFQATT, CDR2 SNEGSKA (reference sequence).

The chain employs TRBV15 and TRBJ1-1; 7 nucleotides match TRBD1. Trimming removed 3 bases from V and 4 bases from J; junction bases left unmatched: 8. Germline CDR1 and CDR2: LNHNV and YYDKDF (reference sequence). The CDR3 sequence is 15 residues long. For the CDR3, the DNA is TGTGCCACCAGCAGCGGGACAGCGAAGACCACTGAAGCTTTCTTT. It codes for CATSSGTAKTTEAFF.

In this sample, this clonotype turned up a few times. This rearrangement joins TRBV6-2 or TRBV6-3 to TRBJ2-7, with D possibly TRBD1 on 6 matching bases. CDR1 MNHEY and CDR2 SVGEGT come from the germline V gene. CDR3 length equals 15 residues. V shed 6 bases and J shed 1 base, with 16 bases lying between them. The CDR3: CASSAALDSSYEQYF. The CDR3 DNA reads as TGTGCCAGCAGCGCTGCCTTGGACAGTTCCTACGAGCAGTACTTC.

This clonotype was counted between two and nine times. This CDR3 reads CSARVRTGYSNQPQHF. CDR3 coding DNA: TGCAGTGCTAGAGTGCGGACAGGTTATAGCAATCAGCCCCAGCATTTT. The V and J genes are TRBV20-1 and TRBJ1-5, with 7 nucleotides matching TRBD1. From germline, CDR1 is DFQATT and CDR2 SNEGSKA (reference sequence). V dropped 1 base and J dropped 0; count of bases not matched to a gene: 6. The CDR3 extends over 16 amino acids.

DNA for the CDR3: TGTGCCAGCCGACAGGGCCTCTCCTATAATTCACCCCTCCACTTT. Protein product: CASRQGLSYNSPLHF. The genes are TRBV10-3 and TRBJ1-6; 7 bases map to TRBD1. There are 15 residues in the CDR3. With 10 bases clipped from V and 0 bases from J, the junction kept 6 bases outside the gene matches. CDR1 is ENHRY, CDR2 SYGVKD, per germline.

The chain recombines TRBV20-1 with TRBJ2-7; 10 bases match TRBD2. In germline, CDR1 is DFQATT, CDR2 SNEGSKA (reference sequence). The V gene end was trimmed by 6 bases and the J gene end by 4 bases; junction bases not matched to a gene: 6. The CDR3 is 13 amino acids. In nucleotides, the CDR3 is TGCAGTGCCCCTACTAGCGGGATTTACGAGCAGTACTTC. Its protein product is CSAPTSGIYEQYF.

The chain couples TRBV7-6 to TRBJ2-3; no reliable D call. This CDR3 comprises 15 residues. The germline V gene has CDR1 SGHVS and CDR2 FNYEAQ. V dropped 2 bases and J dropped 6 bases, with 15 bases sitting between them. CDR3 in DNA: TGTGCCAGCAGCTTAACCGGCAACACGGAGGATACGCAGTATTTT. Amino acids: CASSLTGNTEDTQYF.

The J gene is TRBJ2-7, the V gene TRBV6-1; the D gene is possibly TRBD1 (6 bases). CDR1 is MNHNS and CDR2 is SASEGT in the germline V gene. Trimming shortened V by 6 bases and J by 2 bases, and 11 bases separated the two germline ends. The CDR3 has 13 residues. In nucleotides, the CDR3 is TGTGCCAGCAGAACCGGACAGACCTACGAGCAGTACTTC. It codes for CASRTGQTYEQYF.

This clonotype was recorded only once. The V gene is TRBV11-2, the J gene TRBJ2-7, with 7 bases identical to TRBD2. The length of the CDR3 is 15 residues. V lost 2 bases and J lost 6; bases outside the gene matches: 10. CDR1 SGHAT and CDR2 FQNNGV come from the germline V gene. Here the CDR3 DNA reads TGTGCCAGCAGCTTAAAGATCGGGACTACTGCCGAGCAGTACTTC. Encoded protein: CASSLKIGTTAEQYF.

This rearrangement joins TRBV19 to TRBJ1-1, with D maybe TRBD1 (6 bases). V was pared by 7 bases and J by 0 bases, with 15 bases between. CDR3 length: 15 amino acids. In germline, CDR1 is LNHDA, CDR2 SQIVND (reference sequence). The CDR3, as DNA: TGTGCCAGTATAAGGGGGGCGGCACTGAACACTGAAGCTTTCTTT. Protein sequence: CASIRGAALNTEAFF.

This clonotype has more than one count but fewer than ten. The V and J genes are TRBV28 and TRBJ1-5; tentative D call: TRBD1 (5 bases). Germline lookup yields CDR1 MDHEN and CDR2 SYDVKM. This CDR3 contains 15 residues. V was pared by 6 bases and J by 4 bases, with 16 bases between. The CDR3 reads CASSQPGGGNQPQHF. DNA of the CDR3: TGTGCCAGCAGCCAACCCGGGGGAGGGAATCAGCCCCAGCATTTT.